What follows is one TCR beta chain and its context. Its antigen is currently unknown. Measured with immunoSEQ multiplex PCR; TCRdb has only the in-frame clones, and not every one. The profile covers 100,000 to 150,000 clones, with around 91% appearing a single time and around 3.1% taken by the ten largest. The sample is drawn from a study of T cell responses to AZD1222 COVID-19 vaccine. CDR3 length equals 18 residues. Trimming removed 4 bases at V and 4 bases at J, with 21 bases between. CDR1 is SGHKS and CDR2 is YYEKEE in the germline V gene (reference sequence). Points from the study as a whole: In a largely white British group with more females than males, clonal diversity was possibly underestimated. Unmutated variant regions reportedly attract nearly half of all spike-specific TCRs. Repertoire sampling occurred only after the peak T cell response.

The sequence was collected from an adult in good health. The sample was peripheral blood, taken on day 0 of AZD1222 vaccination. The V call is TRBV5-5, the J call TRBJ2-6; perhaps TRBD1 as D (6 bases). In DNA, the CDR3 is TGTGCCAGCAGCCTTCAAGTTACCAGGGGAACAGGGGCCAACGTCCTGACTTTC. Protein sequence: CASSLQVTRGTGANVLTF.